This T cell receptor (beta chain) was sequenced during a study of T cell clonotyping in hematopoietic cell transplantation. The table came from immunoSEQ multiplex PCR; TCRdb's copy has only in-frame clones and leaves some out. Of roughly 38,000 clones in the sample, 80% to 90% were seen once. The origin of this receptor is a middle-aged woman in good health. Some clones in this sample may be carry-over from other donors' samples. Sequenced sample: peripheral blood mononuclear cells.

CDR3 amino acids: CASNPHGGPNEKLFF. The DNA for the CDR3 is TGTGCCAGTAATCCCCACGGGGGGCCTAATGAAAAACTGTTTTTT. The rearrangement links TRBV19 to TRBJ1-4, with D possibly being TRBD1 (6 bases). The germline V and J ends were trimmed by 7 bases and 3 bases, with 15 bases remaining between them. Germline lookup yields CDR1 LNHDA and CDR2 SQIVND (reference sequence). This CDR3 region has 15 residues.